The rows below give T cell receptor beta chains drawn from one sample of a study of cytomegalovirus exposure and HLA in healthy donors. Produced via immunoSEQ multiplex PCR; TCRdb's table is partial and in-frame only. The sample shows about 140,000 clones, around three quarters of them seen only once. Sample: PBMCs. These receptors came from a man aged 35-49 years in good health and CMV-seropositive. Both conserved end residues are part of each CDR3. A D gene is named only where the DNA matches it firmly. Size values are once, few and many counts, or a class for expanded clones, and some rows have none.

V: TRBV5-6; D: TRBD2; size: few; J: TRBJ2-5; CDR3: CASSAAGGQETQYF; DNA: TGTGCCAGCAGCGCCGCGGGGGGCCAAGAGACCCAGTACTTC
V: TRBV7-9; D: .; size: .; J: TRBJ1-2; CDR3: CASSSQALNYGYTF; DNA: TGTGCCAGCAGCTCCCAGGCCCTTAACTATGGCTACACCTTC
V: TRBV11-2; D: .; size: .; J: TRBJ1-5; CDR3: CAKLNDSKWNQPQHF; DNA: TGTGCCAAACTCAATGACAGTAAATGGAATCAGCCCCAGCATTTT
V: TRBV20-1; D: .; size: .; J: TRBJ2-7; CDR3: CSAYREKQYF; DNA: TGCAGTGCCTATAGGGAGAAACAGTACTTC
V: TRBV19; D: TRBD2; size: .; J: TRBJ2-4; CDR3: CASSMLPSGGVAKNIQYF; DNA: TGTGCCAGTAGTATGTTGCCTAGCGGGGGGGTAGCCAAAAACATTCAGTACTTC
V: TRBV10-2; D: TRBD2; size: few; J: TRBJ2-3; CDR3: CASTRTSGTADTQYF; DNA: TGCGCCAGCACAAGGACTAGCGGGACGGCAGATACGCAGTATTTT
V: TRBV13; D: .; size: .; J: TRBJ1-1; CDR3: CASSLRQGGLKAFF; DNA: TGTGCCAGCAGCTTACGGCAGGGTGGCTTGAAAGCTTTCTTT
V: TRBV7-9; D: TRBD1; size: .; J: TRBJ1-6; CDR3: CASSRQAPGGNSPLHF; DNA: TGTGCCAGCAGCCGACAGGCCCCAGGGGGTAATTCACCCCTCCACTTT
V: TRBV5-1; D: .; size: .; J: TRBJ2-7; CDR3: CASSPDGGWEQYF; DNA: TGCGCCAGCAGCCCTGATGGAGGGTGGGAGCAGTACTTC
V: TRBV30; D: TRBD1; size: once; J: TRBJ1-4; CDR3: CAWSEGQGFNEKLFF; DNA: TGTGCCTGGAGTGAGGGACAGGGGTTCAATGAAAAACTGTTTTTT
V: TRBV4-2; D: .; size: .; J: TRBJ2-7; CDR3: CASSQDAGHEQYF; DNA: TGTGCCAGCAGCCAAGATGCGGGACACGAGCAGTACTTC
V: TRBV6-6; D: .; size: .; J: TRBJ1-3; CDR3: CASSPLDSIPGNTIYF; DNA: TGTGCCAGCAGTCCGTTGGACAGTATCCCTGGAAACACCATATATTTT
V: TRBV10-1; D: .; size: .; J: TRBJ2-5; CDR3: CASSESYIQETQYF; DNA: TGCGCCAGCAGTGAGTCGTATATCCAAGAGACCCAGTACTTC
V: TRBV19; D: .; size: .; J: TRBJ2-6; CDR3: CASGSHRVRSGANVLTF; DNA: TGTGCCAGTGGGAGCCACAGGGTTAGGTCTGGGGCCAACGTCCTGACTTTC
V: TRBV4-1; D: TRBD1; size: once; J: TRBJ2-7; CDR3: CASSQSWTGAAYTYEQYF; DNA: TGCGCCAGCAGCCAATCCTGGACAGGGGCCGCCTACACCTACGAGCAGTACTTC
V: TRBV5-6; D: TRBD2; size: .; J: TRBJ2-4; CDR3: CASSLSLAGQWDIQYF; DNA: TGTGCCAGCAGCTTGTCCCTAGCGGGACAATGGGACATTCAGTACTTC
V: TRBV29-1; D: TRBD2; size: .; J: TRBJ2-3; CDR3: CSVRRLAGAGDTQYF; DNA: TGCAGCGTGAGGCGACTAGCGGGAGCGGGAGATACGCAGTATTTT
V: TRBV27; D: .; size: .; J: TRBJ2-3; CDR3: CASSLAGAVDTQYF; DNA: TGTGCCAGCAGTTTAGCGGGGGCTGTGGATACGCAGTATTTT
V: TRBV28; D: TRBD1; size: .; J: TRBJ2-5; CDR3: CAGSLLTGTVQETQYF; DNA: TGTGCCGGCAGTTTACTGACCGGGACAGTCCAAGAAACCCAGTACTTC
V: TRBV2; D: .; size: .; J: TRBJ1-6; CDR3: CASREDRSYNSPLHF; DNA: TGTGCCAGCAGGGAGGACCGCTCCTATAATTCACCCCTCCACTTT
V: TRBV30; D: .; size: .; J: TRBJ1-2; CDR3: CAWTLAGAGYGYTF; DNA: TGTGCCTGGACCCTGGCGGGAGCAGGGTATGGCTACACCTTC
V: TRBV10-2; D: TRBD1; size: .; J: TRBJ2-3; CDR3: CASSGTGSTDTQYF; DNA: TGCGCCAGCAGCGGGACAGGCAGCACAGATACGCAGTATTTT
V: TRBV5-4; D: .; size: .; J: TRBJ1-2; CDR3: CASSSGRGALNYGYTF; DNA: TGTGCCAGCAGCTCCGGCCGGGGGGCGCTTAACTATGGCTACACCTTC
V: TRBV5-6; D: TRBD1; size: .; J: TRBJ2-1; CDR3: CASSFPRDSVYNEQFF; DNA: TGTGCCAGCAGCTTCCCCCGGGACAGCGTATACAATGAGCAGTTCTTC
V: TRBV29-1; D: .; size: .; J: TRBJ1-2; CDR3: CSVGDAKFYGYTF; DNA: TGCAGCGTTGGAGATGCTAAGTTCTATGGCTACACCTTC
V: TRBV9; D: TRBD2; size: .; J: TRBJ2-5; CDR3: CASSVGRLAGGQETQYF; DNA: TGTGCCAGCAGCGTCGGTAGGCTAGCGGGGGGGCAAGAGACCCAGTACTTC
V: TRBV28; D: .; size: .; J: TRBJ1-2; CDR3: CASSWGSNYGYTF; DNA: TGTGCCAGCAGTTGGGGCAGTAACTATGGCTACACCTTC
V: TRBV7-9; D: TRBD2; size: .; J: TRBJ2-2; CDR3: CASSFPPASGRAGELFF; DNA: TGTGCCAGCAGCTTCCCCCCCGCTAGCGGGAGGGCCGGGGAGCTGTTTTTT
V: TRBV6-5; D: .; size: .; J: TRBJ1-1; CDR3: CASYSPTDEAFF; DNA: TGTGCCAGCTATTCTCCCACAGATGAAGCTTTCTTT
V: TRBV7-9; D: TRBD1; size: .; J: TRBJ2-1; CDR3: CASSKTGGQGKNEQFF; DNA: TGTGCCAGCAGCAAAACTGGGGGACAGGGGAAGAATGAGCAGTTCTTC
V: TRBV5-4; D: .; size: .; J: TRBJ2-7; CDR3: CASSYTTWPAEQYF; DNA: TGTGCCAGCAGCTATACTACGTGGCCCGCAGAGCAGTACTTC
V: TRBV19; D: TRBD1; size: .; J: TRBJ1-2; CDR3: CASSDPGQGKDYGYTF; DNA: TGTGCCAGTTCCGACCCAGGACAGGGGAAGGACTATGGCTACACCTTC
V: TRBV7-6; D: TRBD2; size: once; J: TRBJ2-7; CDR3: CASSPGGGYEQYF; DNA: TGTGCCAGCAGCCCCGGCGGGGGCTACGAGCAGTACTTC
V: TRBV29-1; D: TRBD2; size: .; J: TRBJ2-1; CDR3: CSVGRLAGDYNEQFF; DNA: TGCAGCGTCGGGCGACTAGCGGGAGACTACAATGAGCAGTTCTTC
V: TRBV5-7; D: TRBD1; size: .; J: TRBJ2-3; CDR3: CASSLGTGNTDTQYF; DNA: TGTGCCAGCAGCCTCGGGACAGGGAACACAGATACGCAGTATTTT
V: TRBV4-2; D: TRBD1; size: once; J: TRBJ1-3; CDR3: CASSRQQGVGGNTIYF; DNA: TGTGCCAGCAGCCGTCAACAGGGGGTCGGAGGAAACACCATATATTTT
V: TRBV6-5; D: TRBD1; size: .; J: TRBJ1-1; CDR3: CASSWRTGDTPEAFF; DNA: TGTGCCAGCAGTTGGAGGACAGGGGATACCCCAGAAGCTTTCTTT
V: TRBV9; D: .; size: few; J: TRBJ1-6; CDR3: CASSVAVINSPLHF; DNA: TGTGCCAGCAGCGTAGCAGTAATCAATTCACCCCTCCACTTT
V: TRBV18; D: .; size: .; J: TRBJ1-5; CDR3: CASSPPEGRGMSNQPQHF; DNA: TGTGCCAGCTCACCACCGGAGGGGCGGGGGATGAGCAATCAGCCCCAGCATTTT
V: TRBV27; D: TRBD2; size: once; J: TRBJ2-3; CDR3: CASSLSGLAGDWDTQYF; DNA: TGTGCCAGCAGTTTGTCGGGACTAGCGGGAGATTGGGATACGCAGTATTTT
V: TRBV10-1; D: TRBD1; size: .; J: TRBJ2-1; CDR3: CASSELDRGYNEQFF; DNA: TGCGCCAGCAGTGAACTGGACAGGGGTTACAATGAGCAGTTCTTC
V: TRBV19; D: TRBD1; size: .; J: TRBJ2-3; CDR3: CASSIGTGADTQYF; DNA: TGTGCCAGTAGTATAGGGACAGGGGCAGATACGCAGTATTTT
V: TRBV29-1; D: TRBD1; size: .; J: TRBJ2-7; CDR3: CSAGPGQGFEQYF; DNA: TGCAGCGCCGGACCGGGACAGGGTTTCGAGCAGTACTTC
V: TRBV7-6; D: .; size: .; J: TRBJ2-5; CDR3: CASSLRDTLLETQYF; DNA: TGTGCCAGCAGCCTCCGGGACACGTTGTTAGAGACCCAGTACTTC
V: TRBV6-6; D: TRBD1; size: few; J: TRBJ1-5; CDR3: CASNVQGAIQPQHF; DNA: TGTGCCAGCAATGTACAGGGGGCTATTCAGCCCCAGCATTTT
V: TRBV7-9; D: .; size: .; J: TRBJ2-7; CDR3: CASSSAYEQYF; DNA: TGTGCCAGCAGCTCAGCCTACGAGCAGTACTTC
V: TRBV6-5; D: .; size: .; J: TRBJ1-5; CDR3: CASGEGPEPQHF; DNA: TGTGCCAGCGGGGAGGGCCCAGAGCCCCAGCATTTT
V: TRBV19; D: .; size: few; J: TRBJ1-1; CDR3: CASSMTVNTEAFF; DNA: TGTGCCAGTAGTATGACTGTGAACACTGAAGCTTTCTTT
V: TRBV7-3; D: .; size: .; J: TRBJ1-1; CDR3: CASSLQRNTEAFF; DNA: TGTGCCAGCAGCCTACAGAGGAACACTGAAGCTTTCTTT
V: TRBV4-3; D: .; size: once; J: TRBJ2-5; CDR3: CASSPRLGGGETQYF; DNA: TGCGCCAGCAGCCCGCGTTTGGGGGGAGGAGAGACCCAGTACTTC
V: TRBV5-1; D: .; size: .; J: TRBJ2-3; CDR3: CASGPSGVDTQYF; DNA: TGCGCCAGCGGACCCAGCGGAGTAGATACGCAGTATTTT
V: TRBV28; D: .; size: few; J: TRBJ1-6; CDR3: CASSPSLGNSPLHF; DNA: TGTGCCAGCAGTCCATCCTTGGGCAATTCACCCCTCCACTTT
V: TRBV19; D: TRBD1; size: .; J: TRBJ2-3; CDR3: CASRRTGGRTDTQYF; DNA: TGTGCCAGTAGGAGGACAGGGGGTCGCACAGATACGCAGTATTTT
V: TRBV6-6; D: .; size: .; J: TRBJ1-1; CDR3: CASSPNKLVVNTEAFF; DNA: TGTGCCAGCAGCCCAAATAAGCTCGTTGTGAACACTGAAGCTTTCTTT